What follows are 22 T cell receptor beta chains derived from one specimen sequenced in a study of T cell clusters in autoimmune cytopenias. Multiplex touch-down PCR amplified TRB using TRB-A and TRB-B pools in one tube. Each CDR3 protein gets one entry in TCRdb, which reprocessed the multiplex PCR reads and gives no DNA. Here the sample table reports about 2,700 distinct CDR3 sequences. TRB was amplified from roughly 250 ng of peripheral blood genomic DNA per sample. Sequencing was carried out using peripheral blood. The receptors were gathered from a human donor with an autoimmune cytopenia, with autoimmune hepatitis or in good health (not recorded which).

Measured by frequency, this clonotype is large. V is TRBV19 and J is TRBJ2-7; TCRdb reports TRBD1, a call that lacks DNA to check it against. CDR1 is LNHDA, CDR2 SQIVND, per germline (reference sequence). The CDR3 contains 15 residues. The CDR3 protein is CASSIGGTQVYEQYF.

The rearrangement uses TRBV5-6 and TRBJ2-5; the D call from TCRdb, TRBD1, cannot be confirmed without DNA. This CDR3 has 16 amino acids. Germline V CDR1 and CDR2: SGHDT, YYEEEE. CDR3 residues: CASSPRPGTGKETQYF.

By frequency, this clonotype is medium-sized (0.01 to 0.1%). The V gene is TRBV5-4, the J gene TRBJ2-2. CDR1 and CDR2 from the germline V gene are SGHNT and YYREEE (reference sequence). The length of the CDR3 is 12 residues. This CDR3 is CASSNWGGELFF.

The rearrangement joins TRBV28 to TRBJ2-5; checking the TCRdb D call of TRBD2 is not possible without DNA. CDR1 is MDHEN, CDR2 SYDVKM, per germline. The CDR3 totals 18 residues. The CDR3 loop reads CASSYGGWSGRAAETQYF.

This clonotype is labeled medium-sized (0.01 to 0.1%) based on frequency. The gene calls are TRBV11-3 and TRBJ2-3; without DNA, the TCRdb call of TRBD1 cannot be checked. Looked up from germline, CDR1 is SGHNT and CDR2 is YENEEA. CDR3 length: 13 residues. The CDR3: CASSFQGADTQYF. Using reference TRBV11-3 and TRBJ2-3 for the parts outside the CDR3, the full variable domain is EAGVVQSPRYKIIEKKQPVAFWCNPISGHNTLYWYLQNLGQGPELLIRYENEEAVDDSQLPKDRFSAERLKGVDSTLKIQPAELGDSAVYLCASSFQGADTQYFGPGTRLTVL.

In terms of frequency, this clonotype is medium-sized. The chain uses TRBV27 and TRBJ2-1; TCRdb's assignment of TRBD1 cannot be checked, as there is no DNA. CDR3 size: 16 residues. Germline lookup yields CDR1 MNHEY and CDR2 SMNVEV (reference sequence). CDR3 residues: CASSSYYYGGYNEQFF.

Its frequency marks this clonotype as medium-sized. The chain uses TRBV5-6 and TRBJ1-6; lacking DNA, the TRBD1 call made by TCRdb goes unchecked. The CDR3 totals 16 residues. The germline CDR1 and CDR2 sequences are SGHDT and YYEEEE. This CDR3 is CASSLVLGTDNSPLHF.

V is TRBV28 and J is TRBJ2-7. The length of the CDR3 is 15 residues. Looked up from germline, CDR1 is MDHEN and CDR2 is SYDVKM. CDR3 sequence: CASSPTKTLTYEQYF.

This clonotype counts as medium-sized by frequency. The chain is built from TRBV30 and TRBJ2-7; TCRdb returns TRBD1, unconfirmable since there is no DNA. This CDR3 spans 13 amino acids. Germline lookup yields CDR1 GTSNPN and CDR2 SVGIG (reference sequence). This chain's CDR3 is CAWSLTGNDEQYF.

The chain joins TRBV7-9 to TRBJ1-1. The CDR3 is 13 residues long. Germline CDR1 SEHNR, CDR2 FQNEAQ (reference sequence). The CDR3 sequence: CASIAGLNTEAFF.

J is TRBJ2-4 and V is TRBV15; the D gene TCRdb calls, TRBD1, cannot be checked with no DNA. CDR3 size: 17 residues. Germline CDR1 LNHNV, CDR2 YYDKDF (reference sequence). The chain's CDR3 is CVTSKRGGTGVKNIQYF.

The chain is built from TRBV5-1 and TRBJ2-3; TCRdb gives TRBD1 as the D gene, but with no DNA this cannot be confirmed. This CDR3 has 15 residues. Germline CDR1 and CDR2: SGHRS and YFSETQ. CDR3 protein: CASSRSGDDADTQYF. Combining the CDR3 with reference TRBV5-1 and TRBJ2-3 gives the whole variable domain KAGVTQTPRYLIKTRGQQVTLSCSPISGHRSVSWYQQTPGQGLQFLFEYFSETQRNKGNFPGRFSGRQFSNSRSEMNVSTLELGDSALYLCASSRSGDDADTQYFGPGTRLTVL.

This clonotype counts as medium-sized by frequency. The V and J genes are TRBV30 and TRBJ2-7; TCRdb picks TRBD2, but there is no DNA to check that call. This CDR3 spans 16 amino acids. CDR1 is GTSNPN, CDR2 SVGIG, per germline (reference sequence). The CDR3 loop is CAWSPLGLAGVGEQYF.

By frequency, this clonotype registers medium-sized (0.01 to 0.1%). This sequence joins TRBV7-9 and TRBJ2-1; TCRdb designates TRBD2, a call that cannot be tested without DNA. Germline V gene data show CDR1 as SEHNR and CDR2 as FQNEAQ (reference sequence). The CDR3 covers 17 residues. The CDR3 reads CASSSTNGLARYNEQFF.

This clonotype is labeled medium-sized based on frequency. The chain combines TRBV6-5 with TRBJ1-5; TCRdb picks TRBD1, but there is no DNA to check that call. The germline CDR1 and CDR2 sequences are MNHEY and SVGAGI. The CDR3 spans 15 residues. This CDR3 reads CASSYSGGSNQPQHF.

The V call is TRBV28, the J call TRBJ2-3; the TCRdb D gene call, TRBD1, has no DNA to confirm it. CDR1 and CDR2 from the germline V gene are MDHEN and SYDVKM. CDR3 length: 15 amino acids. The CDR3 loop is CASSKGQGASDTQYF.

The chain couples TRBV12-3 or TRBV12-4 to TRBJ2-3; TCRdb picks TRBD2, but there is no DNA to check that call. The CDR3 length is 17 residues. CDR3: CASSHLRSGSGTDTQYF.

This clonotype is called medium-sized based on its frequency. This chain uses TRBV29-1 with TRBJ2-5; as DNA is missing, the TRBD2 call by TCRdb cannot be tested. This CDR3 region has 13 residues. CDR1 and CDR2 from the germline V gene are SQVTM and ANQGSEA. The CDR3 here is CSVALGSEETQYF. The entire variable domain, with the rest obtained from reference TRBV29-1 and TRBJ2-5, is as follows: SAVISQKPSRDICQRGTSLTIQCQVDSQVTMMFWYRQQPGQSLTLIATANQGSEATYESGFVIDKFPISRPNLTFSTLTVSNMSPEDSSIYLCSVALGSEETQYFGPGTRLLVL.

This clonotype shows up as medium-sized by frequency. The chain uses TRBV12-3 or TRBV12-4 and TRBJ1-5. The CDR3 runs 14 residues. CDR3 sequence reads: CASSLDSENQPQHF.

This clonotype registers medium-sized by frequency. The chain employs TRBV6-5 and TRBJ2-7; TCRdb reports TRBD1, a call that lacks DNA to check it against. This CDR3 contains 16 residues. Germline V gene sequence: CDR1 MNHEY, CDR2 SVGAGI. The CDR3 is CASSYSWTVVSYEQYF.

This clonotype is classed as medium-sized by frequency. The chain uses TRBV29-1 and TRBJ2-5; TCRdb designates TRBD1, a call that cannot be tested without DNA. The CDR3 has 15 residues. CDR1 is SQVTM and CDR2 is ANQGSEA in the germline V gene. CDR3 loop: CSVEDRDRYQETQYF.

Considering frequency, this clonotype is medium-sized. V usage is TRBV20-1 and J usage is TRBJ2-7; TCRdb's D gene call, TRBD1, goes unchecked for lack of DNA. The CDR3 length is 15 residues. Germline V CDR1 and CDR2: DFQATT, SNEGSKA (reference sequence). Here the CDR3 reads CSARKQGHMSYEQYF.